This is a list of T cell receptor beta chains from one sample in a study of OX40 agonist ivuxolimab in advanced cancers. Using immunoSEQ multiplex PCR, the repertoire was profiled, and TCRdb retains in-frame clones only, with some absent. Here the sample spans tens of thousands of clones, about 89% being singletons. The sequences come from CD4+ or CD8+ T cells sorted from blood, collected in a trial of the OX40 agonist ivuxolimab. These receptors all stem from an adult with an advanced solid tumor such as melanoma, head and neck, liver or kidney cancer. CDR3s include the opening cysteine and the closing phenylalanine or tryptophan. Fields, in order: J gene, V gene, clone size, D gene, CDR3 protein, CDR3 DNA. D genes are given only for firm matches. Part of the rows lack a size; the others show once, few, many or a class for expanded clones.

J gene: TRBJ1-3
V gene: TRBV6-4
clone size: few
D gene: .
CDR3 protein: CASSDSLGGSLCSGNTIYF
CDR3 DNA: TGTGCCAGCAGTGACTCGTTGGGGGGCTCTTTATGCTCTGGAAACACCATATATTTT

J gene: TRBJ2-2
V gene: TRBV5-6
clone size: .
D gene: .
CDR3 protein: CASSLPLSTVTGELFF
CDR3 DNA: TGTGCCAGCAGCTTACCACTCTCGACAGTGACCGGGGAGCTGTTTTTT

J gene: TRBJ2-7
V gene: TRBV9
clone size: .
D gene: .
CDR3 protein: CASSLRGTSYEQYF
CDR3 DNA: TGTGCCAGCAGCCTACGTGGGACCTCCTACGAGCAGTACTTC

J gene: TRBJ1-1
V gene: TRBV5-5
clone size: .
D gene: .
CDR3 protein: CASSPPGTPNTEAFF
CDR3 DNA: TGTGCCAGCAGCCCCCCGGGGACACCAAACACTGAAGCTTTCTTT

J gene: TRBJ1-5
V gene: TRBV27
clone size: once
D gene: .
CDR3 protein: CASSLFAPIGQPQHF
CDR3 DNA: TGTGCCAGCAGTTTATTCGCTCCGATCGGTCAGCCCCAGCATTTT

J gene: TRBJ1-3
V gene: TRBV18
clone size: .
D gene: TRBD1
CDR3 protein: CASSPGQGGGNTIYF
CDR3 DNA: TGTGCCAGCTCACCAGGACAGGGAGGAGGAAACACCATATATTTT

J gene: TRBJ2-5
V gene: TRBV4-2
clone size: .
D gene: .
CDR3 protein: CASSQGRVGSSKETQYF
CDR3 DNA: TGTGCCAGCAGCCAAGGCAGGGTGGGGTCGTCTAAAGAGACCCAGTACTTC

J gene: TRBJ1-1
V gene: TRBV19
clone size: once
D gene: .
CDR3 protein: CASSFRQMNTEAFF
CDR3 DNA: TGTGCCAGTAGTTTTCGACAGATGAACACTGAAGCTTTCTTT

J gene: TRBJ2-6
V gene: TRBV7-2
clone size: .
D gene: .
CDR3 protein: CASSLDRDWVYSGANVLTF
CDR3 DNA: TGTGCCAGCAGCTTAGACAGGGATTGGGTTTATTCTGGGGCCAACGTCCTGACTTTC

J gene: TRBJ1-2
V gene: TRBV6-5
clone size: .
D gene: TRBD1
CDR3 protein: CASSYSIGTGGGYTF
CDR3 DNA: TGTGCCAGCAGTTACTCGATAGGGACAGGTGGTGGCTACACCTTC

J gene: TRBJ2-3
V gene: TRBV18
clone size: .
D gene: .
CDR3 protein: CASSPRVDTQYF
CDR3 DNA: TGTGCCAGCTCCCCACGGGTAGATACGCAGTATTTT

J gene: TRBJ2-7
V gene: TRBV5-4
clone size: once
D gene: TRBD1
CDR3 protein: CASSLQGAREQYF
CDR3 DNA: TGTGCCAGCAGCTTGCAGGGGGCGCGCGAGCAGTACTTC

J gene: TRBJ2-7
V gene: TRBV11-2
clone size: .
D gene: .
CDR3 protein: CASSSLGTFYEQYF
CDR3 DNA: TGTGCCAGCAGCTCCCTCGGGACGTTCTACGAGCAGTACTTC

J gene: TRBJ2-2
V gene: TRBV2
clone size: .
D gene: TRBD1
CDR3 protein: CASSERDRVSGELFF
CDR3 DNA: TGTGCCAGCAGTGAGAGGGACAGGGTTTCCGGGGAGCTGTTTTTT

J gene: TRBJ1-1
V gene: TRBV27
clone size: once
D gene: .
CDR3 protein: CASIGKNTEAFF
CDR3 DNA: TGTGCCAGCATAGGTAAGAACACTGAAGCTTTCTTT

J gene: TRBJ2-7
V gene: TRBV5-5
clone size: .
D gene: .
CDR3 protein: CASSLRLGSYEQYF
CDR3 DNA: TGTGCCAGCAGCTTGAGACTCGGGTCCTACGAGCAGTACTTC

J gene: TRBJ1-3
V gene: TRBV10-2
clone size: .
D gene: .
CDR3 protein: CASLGGSGNTIYF
CDR3 DNA: TGCGCCTCCCTAGGGGGCTCTGGAAACACCATATATTTT

J gene: TRBJ2-3
V gene: TRBV28
clone size: .
D gene: TRBD2
CDR3 protein: CASSLGGVSATQYF
CDR3 DNA: TGTGCCAGCAGCCTGGGAGGGGTGTCCGCTACGCAGTATTTT

J gene: TRBJ1-3
V gene: TRBV30
clone size: .
D gene: .
CDR3 protein: CAWSHSGNTIYF
CDR3 DNA: TGTGCCTGGAGTCACTCTGGAAACACCATATATTTT

J gene: TRBJ2-5
V gene: TRBV6-1
clone size: .
D gene: TRBD2
CDR3 protein: CASSISGRETQYF
CDR3 DNA: TGTGCCAGCAGTATTAGCGGGCGGGAGACCCAGTACTTC

J gene: TRBJ1-3
V gene: TRBV5-8
clone size: few
D gene: .
CDR3 protein: CASSFAASSGNTIYF
CDR3 DNA: TGTGCCAGCAGCTTTGCGGCCAGCTCTGGAAACACCATATATTTT

J gene: TRBJ2-5
V gene: TRBV10-3
clone size: .
D gene: .
CDR3 protein: CAISDPPGGQYF
CDR3 DNA: TGTGCCATCAGTGATCCCCCTGGGGGGCAGTACTTC

J gene: TRBJ2-1
V gene: TRBV2
clone size: .
D gene: .
CDR3 protein: CASSEVSSYNEQFF
CDR3 DNA: TGTGCCAGCAGTGAAGTCAGCTCCTACAATGAGCAGTTCTTC

J gene: TRBJ2-6
V gene: TRBV19
clone size: .
D gene: TRBD1
CDR3 protein: CASSIGRGQSGANVLTF
CDR3 DNA: TGTGCCAGTAGTATAGGCAGGGGGCAGTCCGGGGCCAACGTCCTGACTTTC

J gene: TRBJ1-3
V gene: TRBV6-5
clone size: .
D gene: TRBD1
CDR3 protein: CASSVGTAGNTIYF
CDR3 DNA: TGTGCCAGCAGTGTAGGGACAGCTGGAAACACCATATATTTT

J gene: TRBJ2-7
V gene: TRBV7-9
clone size: .
D gene: TRBD1
CDR3 protein: CASSLGGQGRHEQYF
CDR3 DNA: TGTGCCAGCAGCTTAGGGGGACAGGGGCGGCACGAGCAGTACTTC

J gene: TRBJ2-3
V gene: TRBV13
clone size: .
D gene: .
CDR3 protein: CASSSRTRSPTDTQYF
CDR3 DNA: TGTGCCAGCAGCTCGAGGACTCGTTCCCCCACAGATACGCAGTATTTT

J gene: TRBJ2-1
V gene: TRBV6-6
clone size: .
D gene: .
CDR3 protein: CASTRSPYNEQFF
CDR3 DNA: TGTGCCAGCACCCGGTCGCCCTACAATGAGCAGTTCTTC

J gene: TRBJ2-5
V gene: TRBV19
clone size: .
D gene: .
CDR3 protein: CASSMTRTNQETQYF
CDR3 DNA: TGTGCCAGTAGTATGACAAGGACGAATCAAGAGACCCAGTACTTC